This T cell receptor beta chain is from a study of T cells expressing NK-cell markers. The overall study: Seven of the eight sequenced donors were HCMV-seropositive; one was seronegative.

The CDR3 contains 13 residues. The V gene's germline CDR1 is SEHNR and CDR2 FQNEAQ (reference sequence). The cDNA for TCR beta came from 5'RACE template switching with UMIs. No DNA is given; TCRdb re-called the 5' RACE reads and lists each CDR3 protein once. This sample carries 120,000 to 150,000 distinct CDR3 sequences, with around 12% going to the ten biggest clones. The sample taken for sequencing was blood T cells: a sorted CD56 or NKG2C T cell subset, CD4+ or CD8+ T cells, or bulk PBMC T cells (not recorded which). The TCR sequence derives from a man between 18 and 29 years old in good health. The gene calls are TRBV7-9 and TRBJ2-7; checking the TCRdb D call of TRBD2 is not possible without DNA. CDR3 sequence: CASSLGTSVEQYF.